Listed below are T cell receptor beta chains from one sample, sequenced in a study of beta chain features in type 1 diabetes. Produced via immunoSEQ multiplex PCR; TCRdb's table is partial and in-frame only. The sample contains approximately 40,000 clones, 50% of which appear only once. The sample taken for sequencing was stem cell memory CD4+ T cells from blood. These receptors all come from a woman in her thirties in good health. Both conserved end residues are part of each CDR3. A D gene is named only where the DNA matches it firmly. Not every row has a clone size; where given, it reads once, few, many or a size class.

CDR3aa	CDR3nt	j_gene	v_gene	abundance	d_gene
CASRTGTPSSYNEQFF	TGTGCCAGCAGGACCGGGACACCAAGCTCCTACAATGAGCAGTTCTTC	TRBJ2-1	TRBV28	few	-
CASSKGEGEQFF	TGCGCCAGCAGCAAAGGGGAGGGTGAGCAGTTCTTC	TRBJ2-1	TRBV5-1	-	TRBD2
CAITRSGGETEAFF	TGTGCCATCACCCGGAGCGGAGGCGAGACTGAAGCTTTCTTT	TRBJ1-1	TRBV10-3	once	-
CAIRPGQKNTGELFF	TGTGCCATCCGGCCGGGACAAAAGAACACCGGGGAGCTGTTTTTT	TRBJ2-2	TRBV2	-	-
CASSHQETQYF	TGTGCCAGCAGCCATCAAGAGACCCAGTACTTC	TRBJ2-5	TRBV9	-	-
CASCALWTGGTDTQYF	TGTGCCAGCTGCGCACTATGGACAGGGGGCACAGATACGCAGTATTTT	TRBJ2-3	TRBV28	few	TRBD1
CASSDPGQGARNIQYF	TGTGCCAGCTCCGACCCGGGACAGGGGGCGCGAAACATTCAGTACTTC	TRBJ2-4	TRBV6-6	once	TRBD1
CASSESQGASNQPQHF	TGTGCCAGCAGTGAATCCCAGGGGGCCAGCAATCAGCCCCAGCATTTT	TRBJ1-5	TRBV6-1	-	TRBD1
CASSPRTGPSYEQYF	TGTGCCAGCAGTCCTCGGACAGGGCCCTCCTACGAGCAGTACTTC	TRBJ2-7	TRBV27	-	TRBD1
CASSQQAGQTEAFF	TGTGCCAGCTCACAGCAGGCGGGGCAGACTGAAGCTTTCTTT	TRBJ1-1	TRBV18	-	-
CASSLDRLAGVGEQFF	TGTGCCAGCAGCTTAGATCGGCTAGCGGGAGTAGGTGAGCAGTTCTTC	TRBJ2-1	TRBV7-3	-	TRBD2
CASSLFVSGRITGELFF	TGTGCCAGCAGCTTATTCGTTAGCGGGAGAATTACCGGGGAGCTGTTTTTT	TRBJ2-2	TRBV7-2	-	TRBD2
CASSLRGGNGYTF	TGTGCCAGCAGTTTAAGAGGGGGCAACGGCTACACCTTC	TRBJ1-2	TRBV28	once	TRBD1
CASSQEQGLPRGYTF	TGTGCCAGCAGCCAAGAGCAGGGCCTCCCTCGAGGCTACACCTTC	TRBJ1-2	TRBV14	-	-
CASSEGNVQETQYF	TGTGCCAGCAGCGAGGGGAACGTACAAGAGACCCAGTACTTC	TRBJ2-5	TRBV9	-	-
CASSRSSGGVYEKLFF	TGTGCCAGCAGTCGCTCCTCAGGGGGCGTTTATGAAAAACTGTTTTTT	TRBJ1-4	TRBV28	few	TRBD1
CASSDGSNNNYGYTF	TGTGCCAGCAGTGACGGGTCGAACAACAACTATGGCTACACCTTC	TRBJ1-2	TRBV6-6	-	-
CASSLERASGRRSYNEQFF	TGTGCCAGCAGCTTAGAAAGGGCTAGCGGGAGACGCTCCTACAATGAGCAGTTCTTC	TRBJ2-1	TRBV7-9	-	TRBD2
CASTTSVYEQYF	TGTGCCAGCACTACTAGCGTATACGAGCAGTACTTC	TRBJ2-7	TRBV28	-	TRBD2
CASSSGGRGTDTQYF	TGTGCCAGCAGCTCGGGAGGGCGGGGGACAGATACGCAGTATTTT	TRBJ2-3	TRBV7-2	few	TRBD2
CATSRDQQGTDTQYF	TGTGCCACCAGCAGAGATCAACAGGGCACAGATACGCAGTATTTT	TRBJ2-3	TRBV15	-	-
CASSLFSRVHEQYF	TGTGCCAGCAGTTTATTCTCCAGGGTACACGAGCAGTACTTC	TRBJ2-7	TRBV28	few	-
CASTVGQGYTF	TGTGCCAGCACAGTGGGGCAAGGCTACACCTTC	TRBJ1-2	TRBV28	-	-
CASSPPGQKDNEQFF	TGTGCCAGCTCACCTCCGGGACAGAAAGACAATGAGCAGTTCTTC	TRBJ2-1	TRBV18	-	TRBD1
CASSQGTSGRPRTDTQYF	TGTGCCAGCAGCCAAGGGACTAGCGGGAGGCCTCGCACAGATACGCAGTATTTT	TRBJ2-3	TRBV2	few	TRBD2
CSVGSQVVGTDTQYF	TGCAGCGTTGGTTCTCAGGTTGTTGGCACAGATACGCAGTATTTT	TRBJ2-3	TRBV29-1	-	-
CASSRGYEQYF	TGTGCCAGCAGCCGGGGGTACGAGCAGTACTTC	TRBJ2-7	TRBV7-9	-	-
CASSLALYEQYF	TGTGCCAGCAGCTTAGCCCTCTACGAGCAGTACTTC	TRBJ2-7	TRBV7-2	-	-
CAISDSLDRGPEGYTF	TGTGCCATCAGTGACTCTCTCGACAGGGGGCCTGAGGGCTACACCTTC	TRBJ1-2	TRBV10-3	-	TRBD1
CASSFRGNNEQFF	TGTGCCAGCAGCTTTCGGGGAAACAATGAGCAGTTCTTC	TRBJ2-1	TRBV7-3	-	-
CASSEGTGTYEQYF	TGTGCCAGCAGTGAAGGGACAGGGACCTACGAGCAGTACTTC	TRBJ2-7	TRBV2	few	TRBD1
CASSQTSGITGELFF	TGTGCCAGCAGCCAAACTAGCGGGATTACCGGGGAGCTGTTTTTT	TRBJ2-2	TRBV7-6	-	TRBD2
CASSKSDTQYF	TGTGCCAGTAGTAAATCGGATACGCAGTATTTT	TRBJ2-3	TRBV19	few	-
CASGLAPTGELFF	TGTGCCTCGGGACTAGCGCCCACCGGGGAGCTGTTTTTT	TRBJ2-2	TRBV30	-	TRBD2
CSAKGGQPQHF	TGCAGTGCTAAGGGGGGGCAGCCCCAGCATTTT	TRBJ1-5	TRBV20-1	few	-
CASSPTGTGGEQYF	TGTGCCAGCAGCCCGACAGGAACGGGGGGGGAGCAGTACTTC	TRBJ2-7	TRBV7-9	-	TRBD2
CASSHDRGTYEQYF	TGCGCCAGCAGCCACGACAGGGGGACCTACGAGCAGTACTTC	TRBJ2-7	TRBV4-3	few	TRBD1
CASRSGGGRAHGYTF	TGTGCCAGCCGTTCGGGGGGCGGCAGGGCCCATGGCTACACCTTC	TRBJ1-2	TRBV28	-	-
CASSLGTGSYEQYF	TGTGCCAGCAGTTTGGGGACAGGGAGCTACGAGCAGTACTTC	TRBJ2-7	TRBV27	few	TRBD1
CASTRTGTRFGDEQFF	TGTGCCAGCACCAGGACCGGGACTAGATTTGGAGATGAGCAGTTCTTC	TRBJ2-1	TRBV2	-	TRBD2
CATSSRTSEYNEQFF	TGTGCCACCAGCAGCAGGACTAGCGAGTACAATGAGCAGTTCTTC	TRBJ2-1	TRBV15	-	TRBD2
CASALGGRGGELFF	TGTGCCAGTGCCCTCGGGGGACGTGGCGGGGAGCTGTTTTTT	TRBJ2-2	TRBV19	-	-
CASSLLRQGANTEAFF	TGTGCCAGCAGTTTACTAAGGCAGGGGGCGAACACTGAAGCTTTCTTT	TRBJ1-1	TRBV28	-	TRBD1
CASSDRRSNQPQHF	TGTGCCAGCAGTGACAGGCGATCCAATCAGCCCCAGCATTTT	TRBJ1-5	TRBV2	-	-
CASSLDRRYEQYF	TGCGCCAGCAGCTTGGACAGGCGCTACGAGCAGTACTTC	TRBJ2-7	TRBV5-1	few	-
CASSFLGQGNTGELFF	TGCGCCAGCAGCTTTTTGGGACAAGGTAACACCGGGGAGCTGTTTTTT	TRBJ2-2	TRBV5-1	-	-
CASSPGAQNQPQHF	TGTGCCAGCTCACCAGGGGCCCAAAATCAGCCCCAGCATTTT	TRBJ1-5	TRBV18	few	-
CASSLARQGRGEQYF	TGTGCCAGCAGTTTGGCCCGACAGGGAAGGGGCGAGCAGTACTTC	TRBJ2-7	TRBV28	-	TRBD1
CASSFLHQETQYF	TGTGCCAGCAGCTTCCTTCACCAAGAGACCCAGTACTTC	TRBJ2-5	TRBV7-2	once	-
CASGRQGKYEQYF	TGTGCCAGCGGTAGACAGGGGAAGTACGAGCAGTACTTC	TRBJ2-7	TRBV27	-	TRBD1
CASSFRTGPYEQYF	TGTGCCAGCAGTTTCCGGACAGGGCCCTACGAGCAGTACTTC	TRBJ2-7	TRBV27	-	TRBD1
CASGLAGGLSYNEQFF	TGTGCCTCGGGACTAGCGGGAGGGCTCTCCTACAATGAGCAGTTCTTC	TRBJ2-1	TRBV30	few	TRBD2
CASSVAWTSEYNEQFF	TGTGCCAGCAGCGTAGCTTGGACTAGCGAATACAATGAGCAGTTCTTC	TRBJ2-1	TRBV9	-	TRBD2
CASSDHGGPEAFF	TGTGCCAGCAGTGATCACGGGGGTCCTGAAGCTTTCTTT	TRBJ1-1	TRBV6-5	-	-
CASSRAGSPYEQYF	TGTGCCAGCAGCCGAGCGGGATCACCCTACGAGCAGTACTTC	TRBJ2-7	TRBV14	-	TRBD2
CASRRDREYEQYF	TGTGCCAGCAGGAGGGACAGGGAATACGAGCAGTACTTC	TRBJ2-7	TRBV6-6	few	TRBD1
CASSPGGLTDTQYF	TGTGCCAGCAGTCCGGGTGGACTCACAGATACGCAGTATTTT	TRBJ2-3	TRBV28	-	-
CASNRGTGAETQYF	TGTGCCAGCAACCGGGGGACAGGGGCGGAGACCCAGTACTTC	TRBJ2-5	TRBV7-9	once	TRBD1
CASSLSSDEQYF	TGTGCCAGCAGCTTGTCTAGCGACGAGCAGTACTTC	TRBJ2-7	TRBV5-6	few	-
CASSSGSFGETQYF	TGTGCCAGCAGCTCTGGGAGTTTTGGAGAGACCCAGTACTTC	TRBJ2-5	TRBV11-2	-	-